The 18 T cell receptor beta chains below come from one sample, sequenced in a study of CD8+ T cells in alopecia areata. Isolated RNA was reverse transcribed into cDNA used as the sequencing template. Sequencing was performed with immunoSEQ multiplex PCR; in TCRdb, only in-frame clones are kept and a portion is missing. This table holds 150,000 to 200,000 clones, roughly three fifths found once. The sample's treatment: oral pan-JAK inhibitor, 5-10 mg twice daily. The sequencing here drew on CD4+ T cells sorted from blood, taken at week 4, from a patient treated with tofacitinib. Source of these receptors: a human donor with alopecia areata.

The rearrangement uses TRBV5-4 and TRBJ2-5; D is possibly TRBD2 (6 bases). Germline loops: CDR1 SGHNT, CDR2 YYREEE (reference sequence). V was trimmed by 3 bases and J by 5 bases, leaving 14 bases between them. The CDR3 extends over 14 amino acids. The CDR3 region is CASSSGQGGETQYF. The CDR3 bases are TGTGCCAGCAGCTCTGGCCAGGGAGGTGAGACCCAGTACTTC.

The CDR3 coding sequence is TGCAGCGTTGAATTACAGGGCACAGATACGCAGTATTTT. Its translation: CSVELQGTDTQYF. The J gene is TRBJ2-3, the V gene TRBV29-1, with D possibly TRBD1 on 5 matching bases. The CDR3 is made up of 13 amino acids. Trimming stripped 2 bases from V and 1 base from J, with 7 bases between. The germline CDR1 and CDR2 sequences are SQVTM and ANQGSEA.

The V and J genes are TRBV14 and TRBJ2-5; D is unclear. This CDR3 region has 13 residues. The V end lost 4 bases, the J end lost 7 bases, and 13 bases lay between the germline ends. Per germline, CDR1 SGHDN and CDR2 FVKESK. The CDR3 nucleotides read TGTGCCAGCAGCCCAGCCAGTTTGGGGACCCAGTACTTC. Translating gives CASSPASLGTQYF.

CDR3 in DNA: TGCAGTGCTAGAATGGGGACTGAGCAGTTCTTC. It encodes CSARMGTEQFF. The chain employs TRBV20-1 and TRBJ2-1; D is tentatively TRBD1 or TRBD2 (5 bases each). Per the germline V gene, CDR1 is DFQATT and CDR2 is SNEGSKA (reference sequence). With 2 bases removed from V and 9 bases from J, the gap between germline ends came to 8 bases. This CDR3 has 11 residues.

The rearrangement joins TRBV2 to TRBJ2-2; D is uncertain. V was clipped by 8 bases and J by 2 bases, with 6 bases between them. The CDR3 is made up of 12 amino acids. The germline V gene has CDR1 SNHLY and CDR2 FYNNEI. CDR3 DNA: TGTGCCAGCCTACTAAACACCGGGGAGCTGTTTTTT. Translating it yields CASLLNTGELFF.

The CDR3 sequence is CASSSPIGHMSYNEQFF. In DNA, the CDR3 is TGTGCCAGCAGTTCCCCCATCGGGCACATGAGCTACAATGAGCAGTTCTTC. The chain recombines TRBV5-4 with TRBJ2-1, with D hard to call. Trimming cost V 5 bases and J 3 bases, with 21 bases left between them. Germline loops: CDR1 SGHNT, CDR2 YYREEE (reference sequence). This CDR3 contains 17 residues.

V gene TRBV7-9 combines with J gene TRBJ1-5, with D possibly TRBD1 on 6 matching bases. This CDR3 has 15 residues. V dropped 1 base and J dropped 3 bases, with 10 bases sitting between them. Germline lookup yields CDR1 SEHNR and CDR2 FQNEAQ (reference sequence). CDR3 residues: CASSLGGAYNQPQHF. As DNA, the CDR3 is TGTGCCAGCAGCTTAGGGGGGGCTTACAATCAGCCCCAGCATTTT.

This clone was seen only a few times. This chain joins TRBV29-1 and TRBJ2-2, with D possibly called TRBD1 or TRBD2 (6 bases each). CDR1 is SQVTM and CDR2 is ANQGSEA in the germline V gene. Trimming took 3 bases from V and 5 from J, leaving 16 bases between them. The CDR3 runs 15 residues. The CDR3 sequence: CSVDPGGGRTGELFF. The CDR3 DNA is TGCAGCGTTGACCCCGGAGGGGGGAGAACCGGGGAGCTGTTTTTT.

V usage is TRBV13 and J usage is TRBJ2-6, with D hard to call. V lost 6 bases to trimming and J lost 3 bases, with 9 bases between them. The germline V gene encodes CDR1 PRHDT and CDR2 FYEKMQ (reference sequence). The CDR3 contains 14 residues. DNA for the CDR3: TGTGCCAGCAGGGAGAGAGTTGGGGCCAACGTCCTGACTTTC. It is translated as CASRERVGANVLTF. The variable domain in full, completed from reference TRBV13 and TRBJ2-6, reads AAGVIQSPRHLIKEKRETATLKCYPIPRHDTVYWYQQGPGQDPQFLISFYEKMQSDKGSIPDRFSAQQFSDYHSELNMSSLELGDSALYFCASRERVGANVLTFGAGSRLTVL.

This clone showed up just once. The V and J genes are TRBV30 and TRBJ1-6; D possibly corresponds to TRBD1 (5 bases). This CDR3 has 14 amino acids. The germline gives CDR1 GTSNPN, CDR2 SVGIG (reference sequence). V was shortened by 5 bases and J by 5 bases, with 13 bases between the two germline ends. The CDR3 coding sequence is TGTGCCTGGTCGGGACCAGGCCATAATTCACCCCTCCACTTT. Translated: CAWSGPGHNSPLHF.

CDR3 sequence: CASSSQGRGTEAFF. CDR3 nucleotide sequence: TGTGCCAGCAGCTCACAGGGCCGGGGGACTGAAGCTTTCTTT. This chain uses TRBV5-6 with TRBJ1-1; weak D call: TRBD1 (6 bases). Per the germline V gene, CDR1 is SGHDT and CDR2 is YYEEEE. CDR3 length: 14 residues. V was pared by 3 bases and J by 5 bases, with 14 bases between.

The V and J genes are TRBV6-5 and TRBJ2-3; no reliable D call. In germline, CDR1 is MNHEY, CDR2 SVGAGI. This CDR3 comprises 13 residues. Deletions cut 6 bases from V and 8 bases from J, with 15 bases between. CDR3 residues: CASSPSGGRTQYF. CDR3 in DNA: TGTGCCAGCAGCCCCTCGGGCGGACGTACGCAGTATTTT.

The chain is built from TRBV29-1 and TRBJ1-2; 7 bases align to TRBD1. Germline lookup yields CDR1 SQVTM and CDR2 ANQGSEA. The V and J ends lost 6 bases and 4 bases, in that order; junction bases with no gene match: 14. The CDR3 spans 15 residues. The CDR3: CSVDLTPGQTYGYTF. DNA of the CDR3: TGCAGCGTAGATCTCACTCCGGGACAGACCTATGGCTACACCTTC.

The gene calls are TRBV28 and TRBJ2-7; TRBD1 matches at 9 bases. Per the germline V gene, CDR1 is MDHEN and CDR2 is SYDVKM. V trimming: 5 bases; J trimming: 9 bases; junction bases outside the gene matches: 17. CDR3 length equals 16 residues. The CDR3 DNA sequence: TGTGCCAGCAGTCTTTCCCCCGGGACAGGGCTGGAGCGGCAGTACTTC. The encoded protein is CASSLSPGTGLERQYF.

The CDR3 DNA sequence: TGTGCCACCAGCCGAAACAGGGGCAGAGGCTATGGCTACACCTTC. It encodes CATSRNRGRGYGYTF. This chain links TRBV15 with TRBJ1-2; 7 bases agree with TRBD1. J was trimmed by 4 bases and V by 5 bases; bases with no gene match: 10. The CDR3 is 15 residues long. CDR1 LNHNV and CDR2 YYDKDF come from the germline V gene (reference sequence). The full variable domain, rest sourced from reference TRBV15 and TRBJ1-2, is DAMVIQNPRYQVTQFGKPVTLSCSQTLNHNVMYWYQQKSSQAPKLLFHYYDKDFNNEADTPDNFQSRRPNTSFCFLDIRSPGLGDTAMYLCATSRNRGRGYGYTFGSGTRLTVV.

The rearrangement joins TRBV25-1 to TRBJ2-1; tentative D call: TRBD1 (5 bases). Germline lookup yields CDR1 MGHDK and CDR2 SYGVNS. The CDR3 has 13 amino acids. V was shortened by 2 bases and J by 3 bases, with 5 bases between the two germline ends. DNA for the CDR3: TGTGCCAGCAGTGAACAGGGCTACAATGAGCAGTTCTTC. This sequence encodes CASSEQGYNEQFF.

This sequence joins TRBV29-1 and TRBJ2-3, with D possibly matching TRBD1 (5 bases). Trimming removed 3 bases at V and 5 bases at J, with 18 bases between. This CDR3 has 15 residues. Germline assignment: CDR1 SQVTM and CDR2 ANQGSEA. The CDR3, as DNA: TGCAGCGTTGAGCCTCGGACAAGGGCACAAGATACGCAGTATTTT. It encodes CSVEPRTRAQDTQYF.

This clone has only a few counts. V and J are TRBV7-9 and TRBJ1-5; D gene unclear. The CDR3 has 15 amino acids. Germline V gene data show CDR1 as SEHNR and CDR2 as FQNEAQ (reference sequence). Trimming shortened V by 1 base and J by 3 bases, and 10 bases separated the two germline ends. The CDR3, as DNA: TGTGCCAGCAGCTTAGATACCCAGCTCAATCAGCCCCAGCATTTT. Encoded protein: CASSLDTQLNQPQHF. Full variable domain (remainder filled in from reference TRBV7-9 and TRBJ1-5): DTGVSQNPRHKITKRGQNVTFRCDPISEHNRLYWYRQTLGQGPEFLTYFQNEAQLEKSRLLSDRFSAERPKGSFSTLEIQRTEQGDSAMYLCASSLDTQLNQPQHFGDGTRLSIL.